This paragraph covers one T cell receptor (beta chain) sequence. RNA served as the template for amplifying TCR beta CDR3 regions. Second-round multiplex PCR followed a first-round RT-PCR using HTBI primers. TCRdb re-called the multiplex PCR reads through MiXCR, storing one row per CDR3 protein. The sample holds some 1.1 million distinct CDR3 sequences, 35% to 40% seen once. Other autoimmune diseases, uncontrolled infections, pregnancy or lactation led to the exclusion of patients. Physicians reached a diagnosis by relying on clinical symptoms, serum thyroxine, TRAb, thyroid ultrasound and orbital computed tomography. The record originates from a study of Graves' ophthalmopathy and Graves' hyperthyroidism. Trimming stripped 7 bases from V and 0 bases from J, with 10 bases between. Germline CDR1 reads ENHRY; CDR2 reads SYGVKD. This CDR3 region has 13 residues.

This chain uses TRBV10-3 with TRBJ2-7, with a weak D call TRBD1 (6 bases). The receptor's source is an adult man with Graves' hyperthyroidism. Specimen: peripheral blood or thyroid tissue (not recorded which). CDR3 DNA sequence: TGTGCCATCACTAAGGACAGCTCCTACGAGCAGTACTTC. This sequence encodes CAITKDSSYEQYF.